This TCR beta chain was sequenced during a study of kidney transplant recipient with SARS-CoV-2 infection. This clonotype was counted many times. V lost 4 bases and J lost 13, with 17 bases in between. The germline V gene has CDR1 SGHAT and CDR2 FQNNGV. This CDR3 has 14 residues. TCRdb re-called the reads through MiXCR, storing one row per CDR3 protein. The sample lists 200,000 to 300,000 distinct CDR3 sequences; under 35% were seen once. The sample was a blood sample, taken at baseline and on day 111 from a kidney transplant recipient. The rearrangement joins TRBV11-2 to TRBJ1-6; D gene unclear. This sequence originates from a young adult male patient who had COVID-19 and was a kidney transplant recipient. Some T cells may have originated in the graft donor. The CDR3 DNA is TGTGCCAGCAGCTCGGCGACTTACAGTGGGCCCCTCCACTTT. Translated, it gives CASSSATYSGPLHF.